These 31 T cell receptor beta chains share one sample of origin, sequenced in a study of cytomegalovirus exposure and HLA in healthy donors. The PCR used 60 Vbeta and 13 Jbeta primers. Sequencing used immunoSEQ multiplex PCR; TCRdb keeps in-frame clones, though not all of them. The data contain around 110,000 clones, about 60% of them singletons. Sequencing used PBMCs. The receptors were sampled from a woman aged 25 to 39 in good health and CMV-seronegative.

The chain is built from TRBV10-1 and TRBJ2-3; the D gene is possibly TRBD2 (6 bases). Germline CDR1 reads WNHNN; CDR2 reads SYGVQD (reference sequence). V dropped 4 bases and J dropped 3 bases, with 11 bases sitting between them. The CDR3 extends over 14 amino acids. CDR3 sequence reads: CASSAGVGTDTQYF. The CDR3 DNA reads TGCGCCAGCAGTGCGGGAGTTGGGACAGATACGCAGTATTTT.

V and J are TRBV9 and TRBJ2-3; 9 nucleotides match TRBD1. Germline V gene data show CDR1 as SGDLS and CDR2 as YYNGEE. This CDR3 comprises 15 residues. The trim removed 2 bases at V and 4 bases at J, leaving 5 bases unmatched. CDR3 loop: CASSVTGQGADTQYF. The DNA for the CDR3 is TGTGCCAGCAGCGTGACGGGACAGGGTGCAGATACGCAGTATTTT.

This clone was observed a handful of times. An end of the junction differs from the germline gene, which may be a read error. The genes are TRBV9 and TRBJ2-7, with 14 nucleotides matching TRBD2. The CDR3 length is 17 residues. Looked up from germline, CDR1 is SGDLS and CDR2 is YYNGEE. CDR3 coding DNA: TGTGCCAGCAGCCGCTGGGGACTAGCGGGAGCCTCCGACGAGCAGTACTTC. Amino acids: CASSRWGLAGASDEQYF. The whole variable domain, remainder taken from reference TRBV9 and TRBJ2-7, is DSGVTQTPKHLITATGQRVTLRCSPRSGDLSVYWYQQSLDQGLQFLIQYYNGEERAKGNILERFSAQQFPDLHSELNLSSLELGDSALYFCASSRWGLAGASDEQYFGPGTRLTVT.

Here the CDR3 DNA reads TGCGCCAGCAGCCATGATTGGGGGCCTGAAGCTTTCTTT. It translates to CASSHDWGPEAFF. This rearrangement joins TRBV4-3 to TRBJ1-1, with TRBD1 as a possible D gene (6 bases). CDR1 LGHNA and CDR2 YSLEER come from the germline V gene. V shed 3 bases and J shed 6 bases, with 11 bases lying between them. The CDR3 is made up of 13 amino acids.

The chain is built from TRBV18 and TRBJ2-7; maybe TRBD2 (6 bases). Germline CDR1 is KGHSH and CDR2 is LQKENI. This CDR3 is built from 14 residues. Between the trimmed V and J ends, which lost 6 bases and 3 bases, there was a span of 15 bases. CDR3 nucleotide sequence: TGTGCCAGCTCGTGGGACTCCTGGGGCTACGAGCAGTACTTC. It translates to CASSWDSWGYEQYF.

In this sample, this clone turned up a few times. The CDR3 nucleotides are TGTGCCAGCAGTGGACAGGGAACCGGGGAGCTGTTTTTT. This codes for CASSGQGTGELFF. The chain is built from TRBV6-4 and TRBJ2-2; 7 bases fit TRBD1. The germline CDR1 and CDR2 sequences are MRHNA and SNTAGT. CDR3 length: 13 residues. V lost 4 bases to trimming and J lost 5 bases; unmatched junction nucleotides: 1.

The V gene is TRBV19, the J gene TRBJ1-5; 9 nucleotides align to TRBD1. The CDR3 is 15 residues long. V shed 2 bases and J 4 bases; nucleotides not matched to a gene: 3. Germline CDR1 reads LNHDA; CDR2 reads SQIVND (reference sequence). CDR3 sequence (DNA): TGTGCCAGTAGTATAACCGGGACAGGGAATCAGCCCCAGCATTTT. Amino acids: CASSITGTGNQPQHF.

CDR3 in amino acids: CASSPSTGAQEQYF. CDR3 coding DNA: TGTGCCAGCTCACCGTCGACGGGAGCACAGGAGCAGTACTTC. This chain uses TRBV18 with TRBJ2-7, with D perhaps TRBD2 (6 bases). CDR3 length: 14 residues. The germline V gene encodes CDR1 KGHSH and CDR2 LQKENI. Trimming stripped 3 bases from V and 7 bases from J, with 16 bases between.

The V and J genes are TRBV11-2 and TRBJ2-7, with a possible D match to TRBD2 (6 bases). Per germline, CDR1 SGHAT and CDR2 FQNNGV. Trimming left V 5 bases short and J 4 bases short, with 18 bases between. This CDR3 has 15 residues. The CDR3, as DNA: TGTGCCAGCAGCCCGAGCCGGGGGAGACCTTACGAGCAGTACTTC. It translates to CASSPSRGRPYEQYF. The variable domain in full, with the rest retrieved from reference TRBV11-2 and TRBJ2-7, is EAGVAQSPRYKIIEKRQSVAFWCNPISGHATLYWYQQILGQGPKLLIQFQNNGVVDDSQLPKDRFSAERLKGVDSTLKIQPAKLEDSAVYLCASSPSRGRPYEQYFGPGTRLTVT.

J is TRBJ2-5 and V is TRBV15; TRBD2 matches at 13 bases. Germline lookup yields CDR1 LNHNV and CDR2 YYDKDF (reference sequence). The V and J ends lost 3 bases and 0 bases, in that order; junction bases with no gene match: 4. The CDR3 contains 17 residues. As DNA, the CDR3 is TGTGCCACCAGCAGGGGACTAGCGGGGAAGTACCAAGAGACCCAGTACTTC. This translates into CATSRGLAGKYQETQYF.

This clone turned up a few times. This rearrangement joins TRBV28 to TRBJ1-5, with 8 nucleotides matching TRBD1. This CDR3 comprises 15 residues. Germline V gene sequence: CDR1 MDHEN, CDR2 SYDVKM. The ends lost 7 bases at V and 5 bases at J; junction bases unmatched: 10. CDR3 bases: TGTGCCAGCAAACAGGGGGGGAGACAAGATCAGCCCCAGCATTTT. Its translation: CASKQGGRQDQPQHF.

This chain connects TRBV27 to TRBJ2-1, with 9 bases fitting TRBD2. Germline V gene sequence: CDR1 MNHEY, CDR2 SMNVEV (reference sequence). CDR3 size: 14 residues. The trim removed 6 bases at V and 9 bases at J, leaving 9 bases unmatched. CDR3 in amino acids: CASSSRRGGLEQFF. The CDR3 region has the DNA TGTGCCAGCAGCTCTAGGCGGGGGGGGCTTGAGCAGTTCTTC.

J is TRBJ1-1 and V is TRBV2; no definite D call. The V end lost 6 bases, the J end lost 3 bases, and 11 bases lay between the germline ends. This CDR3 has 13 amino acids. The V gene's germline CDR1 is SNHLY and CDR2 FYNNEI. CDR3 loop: CASSGEVDTEAFF. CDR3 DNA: TGTGCCAGCAGCGGGGAGGTCGACACTGAAGCTTTCTTT.

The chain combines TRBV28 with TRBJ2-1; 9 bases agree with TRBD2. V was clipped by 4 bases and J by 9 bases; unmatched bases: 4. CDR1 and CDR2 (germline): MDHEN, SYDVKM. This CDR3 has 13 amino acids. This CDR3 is CASSWDSGGEQFF. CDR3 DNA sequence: TGTGCCAGCAGTTGGGATAGCGGGGGTGAGCAGTTCTTC.

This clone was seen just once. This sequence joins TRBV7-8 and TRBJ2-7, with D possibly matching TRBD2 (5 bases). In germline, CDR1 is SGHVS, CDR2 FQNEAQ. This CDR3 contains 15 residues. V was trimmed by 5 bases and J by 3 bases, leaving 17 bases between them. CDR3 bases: TGTGCCAGCAGCCCCTCATCTCGGGATTACTACGAGCAGTACTTC. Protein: CASSPSSRDYYEQYF.

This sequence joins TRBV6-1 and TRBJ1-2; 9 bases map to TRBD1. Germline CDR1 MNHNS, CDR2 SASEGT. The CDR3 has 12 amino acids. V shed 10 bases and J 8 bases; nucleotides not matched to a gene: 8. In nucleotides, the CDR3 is TGTGCCATTATACAGGGGGCGGGAGGCTACACCTTC. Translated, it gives CAIIQGAGGYTF.

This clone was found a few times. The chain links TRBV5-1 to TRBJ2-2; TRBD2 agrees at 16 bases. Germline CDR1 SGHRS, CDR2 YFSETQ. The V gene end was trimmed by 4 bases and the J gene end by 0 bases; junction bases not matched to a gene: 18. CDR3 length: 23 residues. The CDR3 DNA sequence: TGCGCCAGCAGCCCCAGGGTCGCCGGGACTAGCGGGAGGGCGTTCGCGAACACCGGGGAGCTGTTTTTT. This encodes CASSPRVAGTSGRAFANTGELFF.

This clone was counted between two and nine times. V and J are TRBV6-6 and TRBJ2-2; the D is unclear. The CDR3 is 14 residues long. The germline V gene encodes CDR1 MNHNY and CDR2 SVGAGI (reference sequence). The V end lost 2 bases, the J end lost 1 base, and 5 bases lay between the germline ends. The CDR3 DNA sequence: TGTGCCAGCAGTTACATCAAGAACACCGGGGAGCTGTTTTTT. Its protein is CASSYIKNTGELFF.

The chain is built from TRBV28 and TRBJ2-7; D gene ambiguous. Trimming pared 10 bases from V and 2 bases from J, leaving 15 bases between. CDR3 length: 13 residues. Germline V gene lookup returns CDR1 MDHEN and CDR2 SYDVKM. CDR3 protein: CATSSSAPYEQYF. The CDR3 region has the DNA TGTGCCACCTCGTCTTCCGCGCCCTACGAGCAGTACTTC.

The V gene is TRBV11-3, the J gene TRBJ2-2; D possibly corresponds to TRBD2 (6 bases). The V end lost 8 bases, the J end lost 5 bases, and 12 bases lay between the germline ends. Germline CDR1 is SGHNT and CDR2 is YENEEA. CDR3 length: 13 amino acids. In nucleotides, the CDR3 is TGTGCCAGCGGGACTCCGGGGACCGGGGAGCTGTTTTTT. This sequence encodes CASGTPGTGELFF.

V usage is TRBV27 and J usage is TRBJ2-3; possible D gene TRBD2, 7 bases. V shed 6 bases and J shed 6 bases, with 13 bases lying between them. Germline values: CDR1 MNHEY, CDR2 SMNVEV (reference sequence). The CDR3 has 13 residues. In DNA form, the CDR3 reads TGTGCCAGCAGGGGGGAGGGGGTGGATACGCAGTATTTT. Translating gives CASRGEGVDTQYF.

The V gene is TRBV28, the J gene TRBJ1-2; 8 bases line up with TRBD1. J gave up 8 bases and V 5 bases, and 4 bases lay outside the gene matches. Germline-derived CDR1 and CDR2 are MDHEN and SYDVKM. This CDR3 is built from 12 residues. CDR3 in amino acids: CASSPGQGGYTF. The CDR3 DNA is TGTGCCAGCAGTCCAGGACAGGGCGGCTACACCTTC.

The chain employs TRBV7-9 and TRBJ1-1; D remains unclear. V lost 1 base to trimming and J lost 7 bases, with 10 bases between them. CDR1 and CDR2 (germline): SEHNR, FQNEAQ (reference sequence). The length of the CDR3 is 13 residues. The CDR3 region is CASSLVSGYEAFF. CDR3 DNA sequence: TGTGCCAGCAGCTTAGTATCCGGGTATGAAGCTTTCTTT.

CDR3 DNA sequence: TGTGCCAGCAGCTTAGGGACTAGCGGCTACTCCTACAATGAGCAGTTCTTC. Protein sequence: CASSLGTSGYSYNEQFF. The chain employs TRBV7-8 and TRBJ2-1, with 10 nucleotides matching TRBD2. The V gene's germline CDR1 is SGHVS and CDR2 FQNEAQ. The trim removed 1 base at V and 0 bases at J, leaving 3 bases unmatched. This CDR3 comprises 17 residues.

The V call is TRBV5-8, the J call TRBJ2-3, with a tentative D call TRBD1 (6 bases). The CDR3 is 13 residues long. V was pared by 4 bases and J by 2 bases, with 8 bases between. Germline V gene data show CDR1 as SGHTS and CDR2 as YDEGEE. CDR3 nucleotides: TGTGCCAGCAGCCCAGGGGCCACAGATACGCAGTATTTT. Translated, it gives CASSPGATDTQYF.

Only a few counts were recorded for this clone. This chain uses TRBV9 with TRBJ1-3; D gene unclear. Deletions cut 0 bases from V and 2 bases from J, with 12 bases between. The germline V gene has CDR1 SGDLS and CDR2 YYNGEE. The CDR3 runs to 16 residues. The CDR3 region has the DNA TGTGCCAGCAGCGTAGGCCAGGCCAATCCTGGAAACACCATATATTTT. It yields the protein CASSVGQANPGNTIYF.

The CDR3 DNA reads as TGCGCCAGCAGCCAAGGCGTAGCGGGAGAAGCAGATACGCAGTATTTT. It codes for CASSQGVAGEADTQYF. The rearrangement uses TRBV4-3 and TRBJ2-3; 9 bases match TRBD2. Losses at the gene ends were 1 base for V and 4 bases for J; bases not matched to a gene: 6. The CDR3 loop spans 16 amino acids. The germline gives CDR1 LGHNA, CDR2 YSLEER.

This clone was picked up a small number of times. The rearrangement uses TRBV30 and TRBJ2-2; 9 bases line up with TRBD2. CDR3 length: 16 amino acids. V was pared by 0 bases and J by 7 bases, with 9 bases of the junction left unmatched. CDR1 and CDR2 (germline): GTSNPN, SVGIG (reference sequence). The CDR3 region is CAWSVLSGSRNGELFF. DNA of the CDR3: TGTGCCTGGAGTGTACTTAGCGGGAGTCGAAACGGGGAGCTGTTTTTT.

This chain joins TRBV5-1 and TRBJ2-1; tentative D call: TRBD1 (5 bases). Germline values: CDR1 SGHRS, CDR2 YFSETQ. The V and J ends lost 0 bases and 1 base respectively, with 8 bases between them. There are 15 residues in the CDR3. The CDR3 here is CASSLAQGSYNEQFF. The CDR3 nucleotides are TGCGCCAGCAGCTTGGCTCAGGGATCCTACAATGAGCAGTTCTTC.

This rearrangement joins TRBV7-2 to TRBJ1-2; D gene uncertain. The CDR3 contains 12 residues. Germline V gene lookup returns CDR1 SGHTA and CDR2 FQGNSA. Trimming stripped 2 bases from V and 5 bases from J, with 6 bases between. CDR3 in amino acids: CASSLRSYGYTF. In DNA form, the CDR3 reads TGTGCCAGCAGCTTACGTTCTTATGGCTACACCTTC.

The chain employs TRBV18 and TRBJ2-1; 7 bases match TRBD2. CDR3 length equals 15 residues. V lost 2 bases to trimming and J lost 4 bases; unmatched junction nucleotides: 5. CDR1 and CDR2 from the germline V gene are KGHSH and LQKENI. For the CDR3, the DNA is TGTGCCAGCTCACCAACCCAGCGGGGTTACAATGAGCAGTTCTTC. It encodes CASSPTQRGYNEQFF.